The 28 T cell receptor beta chains given below trace back to one sample, sequenced in a study of spatial heterogeneity in lung cancer (dated by TCRdb to about 2019). Library creation used 5' RACE. Instrument used: NextSeq 500. In-frame beta chains were kept once TCRdb had trimmed the public reads at Q25 with fastp and called clones with MiXCR. For every CDR3 protein sequence, its rows merge into one entry that carries the most common genes and DNA. Recorded for this sample are about 70,000 distinct CDR3 sequences; 8% to 9.5% of them occurred a single time. The ten biggest clones cover about 2% of the sample. The time point label here, explained by the study, means: blood at routine non-recurrence follow-up after resection. This material consisted of PBMCs, taken at follow-up. The receptors shown here come from a female donor with early-stage non-small cell lung cancer.

This clonotype was counted at least ten times. This chain uses TRBV10-1 with TRBJ1-5, with TRBD1 as a possible D gene (5 bases). The CDR3 loop spans 13 amino acids. Trimming pared 3 bases from V and 4 bases from J, leaving 7 bases between. Germline CDR1 and CDR2: WNHNN and SYGVQD (reference sequence). The CDR3, as DNA: TGCGCCAGCAGTGAAAGGGGTAATCAGCCCCAGCATTTT. It yields the protein CASSERGNQPQHF.

About this clonotype itself: This may be a read error, as it is one base from a much larger clone. The chain carries TRBV6-2 or TRBV6-3 and TRBJ2-7, with 12 bases lining up with TRBD2. J was trimmed by 4 bases and V by 8 bases; bases with no gene match: 6. The CDR3 is 14 residues long. In germline, CDR1 is MNHEY, CDR2 SVGEGT. CDR3 in amino acids: CASGATSGSYEQYF. As DNA, the CDR3 is TGTGCCAGCGGGGCGACTAGCGGGAGTTACGAGCAGTACTTC.

The chain is built from TRBV5-1 and TRBJ2-3, with 9 bases identical to TRBD1. This CDR3 is built from 15 residues. V shed 0 bases and J 5 bases; nucleotides not matched to a gene: 4. Germline V gene lookup returns CDR1 SGHRS and CDR2 YFSETQ. For the CDR3, the DNA is TGCGCCAGCAGCTTGGTACAGGGGGCTAGAGATACGCAGTATTTT. Its translation is CASSLVQGARDTQYF.

This clonotype was recorded many times. V gene TRBV11-2 combines with J gene TRBJ1-5, with D uncertain. Germline-derived CDR1 and CDR2 are SGHAT and FQNNGV. This CDR3 is 14 amino acids long. V was cut by 4 bases and J by 0 bases, with 7 bases left in between. The DNA for the CDR3 is TGTGCCAGCAGCTCCTTAAATAGCAATCAGCCCCAGCATTTT. The encoded protein is CASSSLNSNQPQHF.

This clonotype was detected many times. The chain recombines TRBV7-9 with TRBJ1-2; D gene ambiguous. There are 13 residues in the CDR3. Trimming pared 4 bases from V and 2 bases from J, leaving 8 bases between. CDR1 and CDR2 from the germline V gene are SEHNR and FQNEAQ (reference sequence). CDR3 protein: CASSSDGNYGYTF. The CDR3 bases are TGTGCCAGCAGCTCGGACGGAAACTATGGCTACACCTTC. The full variable domain, its missing parts supplied by reference TRBV7-9 and TRBJ1-2, is DTGVSQNPRHKITKRGQNVTFRCDPISEHNRLYWYRQTLGQGPEFLTYFQNEAQLEKSRLLSDRFSAERPKGSFSTLEIQRTEQGDSAMYLCASSSDGNYGYTFGSGTRLTVV.

The chain employs TRBV7-9 and TRBJ1-6; no clear D gene. CDR3 size: 14 residues. Trimming removed 1 base at V and 7 bases at J, with 8 bases between. Germline V lookup: CDR1 SEHNR, CDR2 FQNEAQ (reference sequence). DNA for the CDR3: TGTGCCAGCAGCTTAGAACGGAGCAATTCACCCCTCCACTTT. It translates to CASSLERSNSPLHF.

This clonotype was seen ten or more times. J is TRBJ2-1 and V is TRBV28; unclear D gene. This CDR3 is 12 amino acids long. Trimming stripped 7 bases from V and 5 bases from J, with 9 bases between. Germline lookup yields CDR1 MDHEN and CDR2 SYDVKM. CDR3: CASTDANNEQFF. DNA of the CDR3: TGTGCCAGCACGGACGCGAACAATGAGCAGTTCTTC.

This clonotype was recorded only once. A read error may account for a junction end that differs from germline. This chain links TRBV5-1 with TRBJ2-1; 8 nucleotides agree with TRBD2. The CDR3 is made up of 16 amino acids. Germline CDR1 SGHRS, CDR2 YFSETQ. The CDR3 here is CASSSAAGAPYNDQFF. Here the CDR3 DNA reads TGCGCCAGCAGCTCTGCAGCGGGAGCCCCCTACAATGACCAGTTCTTC.

This clonotype was seen repeatedly, ten times or more. Its ends do not fully match the called genes, so a read error is possible. The CDR3 is CASSRGTGQAPF. CDR3 sequence (DNA): TGTGCCAGCAGTCGAGGGACAGGGCAGGCACCCTTC. The J gene is TRBJ1-2, the V gene TRBV12-3 or TRBV12-4; 9 bases fit TRBD1. This CDR3 comprises 12 residues.

The table lists this clonotype with many counts. The chain couples TRBV27 to TRBJ1-2; the D is unclear. From germline, CDR1 is MNHEY and CDR2 SMNVEV (reference sequence). Trimming removed 2 bases from V and 2 bases from J, with 6 bases in between. This CDR3 contains 13 residues. CDR3: CASSLEGNYGYTF. The CDR3 DNA sequence: TGTGCCAGCAGTTTAGAAGGGAACTATGGCTACACCTTC.

Only a few counts were recorded for this clonotype. As DNA, the CDR3 is TGTGCCAGCAGCGTAGTACAGGGGGGGTTCACTGAAGCTTTCTTT. The encoded protein is CASSVVQGGFTEAFF. This sequence joins TRBV9 and TRBJ1-1; TRBD1 agrees at 8 bases. J lost 4 bases, V lost 0 bases, and 5 bases had no gene match. This CDR3 is built from 15 residues. The germline CDR1 and CDR2 sequences are SGDLS and YYNGEE.

This clonotype was picked up many times. This rearrangement joins TRBV20-1 to TRBJ2-1, with D possibly called TRBD1 or TRBD2 (5 bases each). V shed 6 bases and J shed 0 bases, with 15 bases lying between them. Germline assignment: CDR1 DFQATT and CDR2 SNEGSKA (reference sequence). The CDR3 is 15 residues long. The CDR3 bases are TGCAGTGCCAGCTTAGGGACGGTCTCCTACAATGAGCAGTTCTTC. It is translated as CSASLGTVSYNEQFF.

This clonotype was detected only a few times. This sequence joins TRBV5-1 and TRBJ2-2; D is ambiguous. CDR3 size: 14 residues. From germline, CDR1 is SGHRS and CDR2 YFSETQ. The V gene lost 4 bases and the J gene lost 0 bases, with 7 bases spanning the gap. The DNA for the CDR3 is TGCGCCAGCAGCAGTCTAACGAACACCGGGGAGCTGTTTTTT. It specifies CASSSLTNTGELFF.

Many counts were recorded for this clonotype. V gene TRBV7-2 combines with J gene TRBJ2-7; perhaps TRBD2 as D (5 bases). The V end lost 4 bases, the J end lost 5 bases, and 9 bases lay between the germline ends. Germline assignment: CDR1 SGHTA and CDR2 FQGNSA. The CDR3 runs 12 residues. CDR3 loop: CASSSHGDEQYF. The CDR3 DNA reads TGTGCCAGCAGCTCTCACGGGGACGAGCAGTACTTC.

This clonotype has a count of ten or more. The V gene is TRBV7-2, the J gene TRBJ1-2; D is ambiguous. Germline values: CDR1 SGHTA, CDR2 FQGNSA. The CDR3 has 13 amino acids. Trimming stripped 6 bases from V and 6 bases from J, with 14 bases between. CDR3 DNA: TGTGCCAGCAGTCTACGGAGAGAAGATGGCTACACCTTC. Translation: CASSLRREDGYTF.

This clonotype has just a few counts. The chain uses TRBV28 and TRBJ1-2; D is unresolved. The V gene's germline CDR1 is MDHEN and CDR2 SYDVKM. CDR3 length: 16 residues. Between the trimmed V and J ends, which lost 3 bases and 0 bases, there was a span of 14 bases. CDR3 DNA: TGTGCCAGCAGTTTCATGTCAGGATTCGCTAACTATGGCTACACCTTC. This translates into CASSFMSGFANYGYTF.

The genes are TRBV5-1 and TRBJ1-2; tentative D call: TRBD1 (5 bases). Trimming took off 0 bases at V and 4 bases at J, with 13 bases between the two ends. The CDR3 sequence is 15 residues long. The germline V gene encodes CDR1 SGHRS and CDR2 YFSETQ. This CDR3 reads CASSLGVGASYGYTF. The CDR3 DNA follows: TGCGCCAGCAGCTTGGGCGTTGGGGCCTCCTATGGCTACACCTTC.

This clonotype was counted at least ten times. This rearrangement joins TRBV5-1 to TRBJ2-7; 7 nucleotides line up with TRBD1. The V gene's germline CDR1 is SGHRS and CDR2 YFSETQ. This CDR3 contains 14 residues. J was trimmed by 0 bases and V by 6 bases; bases with no gene match: 6. The CDR3 protein is CASNDRENSYEQYF. The CDR3 DNA reads TGCGCCAGCAACGACAGGGAGAACTCCTACGAGCAGTACTTC. Full variable domain (missing parts from reference TRBV5-1 and TRBJ2-7): KAGVTQTPRYLIKTRGQQVTLSCSPISGHRSVSWYQQTPGQGLQFLFEYFSETQRNKGNFPGRFSGRQFSNSRSEMNVSTLELGDSALYLCASNDRENSYEQYFGPGTRLTVT.

The V gene is TRBV27, the J gene TRBJ1-1; TRBD1 matches 7 bases. Germline CDR1 and CDR2: MNHEY and SMNVEV (reference sequence). The CDR3 extends over 12 amino acids. J gave up 8 bases and V 8 bases, and 8 bases lay outside the gene matches. CDR3 in DNA: TGTGCCAGCGCTGCAGGGGGAGCCGAAGCTTTCTTT. This translates into CASAAGGAEAFF.

In this sample, this clonotype turned up a few times. This sequence joins TRBV28 and TRBJ2-1, with unresolved D. The CDR3 loop spans 11 amino acids. Trimming shortened V by 2 bases and J by 9 bases, and 5 bases separated the two germline ends. Germline loops: CDR1 MDHEN, CDR2 SYDVKM. The CDR3 is CASSLSSEQFF. Here the CDR3 DNA reads TGTGCCAGCAGTTTAAGTAGTGAGCAGTTCTTC. The whole variable domain, filled in from reference TRBV28 and TRBJ2-1, reads DVKVTQSSRYLVKRTGEKVFLECVQDMDHENMFWYRQDPGLGLRLIYFSYDVKMKEKGDIPEGYSVSREKKERFSLILESASTNQTSMYLCASSLSSEQFFGPGTRLTVL.

This clonotype has ten or more counts. V gene TRBV6-5 combines with J gene TRBJ2-1, with 14 bases identical to TRBD2. Germline V gene sequence: CDR1 MNHEY, CDR2 SVGAGI. This CDR3 has 18 amino acids. V lost 6 bases to trimming and J lost 4 bases; unmatched junction nucleotides: 11. This CDR3 reads CASSGTSGSPRAYNEQFF. The CDR3 nucleotides are TGTGCCAGCAGCGGGACTAGCGGGAGCCCCCGGGCTTACAATGAGCAGTTCTTC.

On this clonotype: This could be a read error, since a much larger clone is one nucleotide away. The V and J genes are TRBV5-1 and TRBJ1-5; TRBD1 is a possible D gene (5 bases). V was cut by 0 bases and J by 7 bases, with 14 bases left in between. There are 15 residues in the CDR3. Germline CDR1 and CDR2: SGHRS and YFSETQ. The CDR3 region has the DNA TGCGCCAGCAGCTTGGGAGGGGCCAGTGACCAGCCCCAGCATTTT. This gives the protein CASSLGGASDQPQHF.

This clonotype showed up many times. The chain uses TRBV7-2 and TRBJ1-1; D unclear. CDR3 size: 15 residues. V lost 5 bases, J lost 1 base, and 14 bases lay in between. The germline CDR1 and CDR2 sequences are SGHTA and FQGNSA. In DNA form, the CDR3 reads TGTGCCAGCAGCCCCTCTATGGCCTCGAACACTGAAGCTTTCTTT. As protein: CASSPSMASNTEAFF.

This clonotype has a count of ten or more. The chain recombines TRBV6-5 with TRBJ1-3; 9 bases are shared with TRBD1. The CDR3 is 20 amino acids. The V segment lost 6 bases and the J segment 0 bases; nucleotides outside the gene matches: 18. From germline, CDR1 is MNHEY and CDR2 SVGAGI. The CDR3 bases are TGTGCCAGCAGACGGACCCGGGACAGGGCTTATTTGAGCTCTGGAAACACCATATATTTT. It codes for CASRRTRDRAYLSSGNTIYF.

This clonotype was found many times. The rearrangement uses TRBV27 and TRBJ2-3; D gene ambiguous. The V end lost 5 bases, the J end lost 0 bases, and 6 bases lay between the germline ends. Germline V lookup: CDR1 MNHEY, CDR2 SMNVEV (reference sequence). The CDR3 consists of 13 residues. Written as DNA, the CDR3 is TGTGCCAGCAGTCTACAGAGCACAGATACGCAGTATTTT. As protein: CASSLQSTDTQYF.

There are a few counts of this clonotype. This chain connects TRBV7-2 to TRBJ1-2, with D possibly matching TRBD1 (6 bases). Germline CDR1 reads SGHTA; CDR2 reads FQGNSA. The V end was cut by 5 bases, the J end by 8 bases, with 18 bases between. There are 14 residues in the CDR3. This CDR3 reads CASSSPPGAQGYTF. CDR3 DNA: TGTGCCAGCAGCAGCCCCCCGGGGGCACAAGGCTACACCTTC.

This clonotype was observed at least ten times. The chain combines TRBV5-1 with TRBJ2-2, with 14 bases identical to TRBD2. V was pared by 0 bases and J by 6 bases, with 4 bases of the junction left unmatched. The V gene's germline CDR1 is SGHRS and CDR2 YFSETQ. This CDR3 has 17 residues. CDR3 sequence (DNA): TGCGCCAGCAGCTTGGAGGGACTAGCGGGAGTCTCCGGGGAGCTGTTTTTT. Its translation is CASSLEGLAGVSGELFF. Based on the CDR3 plus reference TRBV5-1 and TRBJ2-2, the full variable domain is KAGVTQTPRYLIKTRGQQVTLSCSPISGHRSVSWYQQTPGQGLQFLFEYFSETQRNKGNFPGRFSGRQFSNSRSEMNVSTLELGDSALYLCASSLEGLAGVSGELFFGEGSRLTVL.

At least ten counts were recorded for this clonotype. The V gene is TRBV6-6, the J gene TRBJ2-5, with a possible D match to TRBD2 (6 bases). This CDR3 has 13 amino acids. Deletions cut 2 bases from V and 7 bases from J, with 11 bases between. The germline V gene has CDR1 MNHNY and CDR2 SVGAGI (reference sequence). For the CDR3, the DNA is TGTGCCAGCAGTTACGGCAGGGAGGCGACCCAGTACTTC. It yields the protein CASSYGREATQYF.